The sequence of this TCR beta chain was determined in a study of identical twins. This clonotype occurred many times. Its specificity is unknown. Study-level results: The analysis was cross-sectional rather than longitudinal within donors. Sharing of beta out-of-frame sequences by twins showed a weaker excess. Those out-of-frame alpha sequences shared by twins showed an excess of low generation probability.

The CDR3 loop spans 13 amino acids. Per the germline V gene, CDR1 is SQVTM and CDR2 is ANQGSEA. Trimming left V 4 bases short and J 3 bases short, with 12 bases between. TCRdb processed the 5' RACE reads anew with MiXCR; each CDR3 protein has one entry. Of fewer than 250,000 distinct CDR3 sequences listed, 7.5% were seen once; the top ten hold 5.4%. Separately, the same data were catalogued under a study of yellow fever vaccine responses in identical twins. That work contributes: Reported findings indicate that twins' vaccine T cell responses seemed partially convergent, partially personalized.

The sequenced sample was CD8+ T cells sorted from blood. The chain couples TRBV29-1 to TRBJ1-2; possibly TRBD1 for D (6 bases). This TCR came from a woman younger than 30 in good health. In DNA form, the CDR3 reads TGCAGCGTTGGCCGGGGGCTCCACTATGGCTACACCTTC. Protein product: CSVGRGLHYGYTF.